These 22 T cell receptor beta chains originate from one sample sequenced in a study of blood T cell repertoires in COVID-19. Measured with immunoSEQ multiplex PCR; TCRdb has only the in-frame clones, and not every one. The table shows approximately 54,000 clones, with more than 65% occurring only once. The sequencing sample was made of peripheral blood. The origin of the receptors is a human donor in a cohort sampled during active COVID-19.

The chain carries TRBV6-5 and TRBJ2-7; 9 bases are a match to TRBD1. V dropped 6 bases and J dropped 3; count of bases not matched to a gene: 6. CDR3 size: 14 residues. Germline CDR1 reads MNHEY; CDR2 reads SVGAGI. The CDR3 loop is CASSPGTGRYEQYF. The CDR3 DNA is TGTGCCAGCAGCCCCGGGACAGGGCGCTACGAGCAGTACTTC.

The chain employs TRBV7-9 and TRBJ2-7, with TRBD2 as a possible D gene (5 bases). The germline V gene encodes CDR1 SEHNR and CDR2 FQNEAQ (reference sequence). The ends were cut back, 4 bases at V and 3 bases at J, with 10 bases in the middle. This CDR3 is built from 13 residues. CDR3 in DNA: TGTGCCAGCAGCTCAGGACTTTACTACGAGCAGTACTTC. It translates to CASSSGLYYEQYF.

The genes are TRBV14 and TRBJ1-3, with D possibly matching TRBD1 (5 bases). This CDR3 spans 14 amino acids. Trimming pared 5 bases from V and 4 bases from J, leaving 12 bases between. Germline-derived CDR1 and CDR2 are SGHDN and FVKESK. DNA for the CDR3: TGTGCCAGCAGCGCAAGGGGTTTCGGAAACACCATATATTTT. Protein sequence: CASSARGFGNTIYF. Using reference TRBV14 and TRBJ1-3 for the parts outside the CDR3, the full variable domain is EAGVTQFPSHSVIEKGQTVTLRCDPISGHDNLYWYRRVMGKEIKFLLHFVKESKQDESGMPNNRFLAERTGGTYSTLKVQPAELEDSGVYFCASSARGFGNTIYFGEGSWLTVV.

The rearrangement joins TRBV19 to TRBJ2-7, with TRBD2 matching 11 bases. The CDR3 runs to 16 residues. CDR1 is LNHDA and CDR2 is SQIVND in the germline V gene (reference sequence). V was clipped by 1 base and J by 2 bases; unmatched bases: 4. The CDR3 nucleotides read TGTGCCAGTAGTATAGGACTAGCGGGACTTCCCTACGAGCAGTACTTC. It is translated as CASSIGLAGLPYEQYF. Using reference TRBV19 and TRBJ2-7 for the parts outside the CDR3, the full variable domain is DGGITQSPKYLFRKEGQNVTLSCEQNLNHDAMYWYRQDPGQGLRLIYYSQIVNDFQKGDIAEGYSVSREKKESFPLTVTSAQKNPTAFYLCASSIGLAGLPYEQYFGPGTRLTVT.

V usage is TRBV3-1 (or the pseudogene TRBV3-2) and J usage is TRBJ1-4; D is ambiguous. V dropped 0 bases and J dropped 1 base, with 15 bases sitting between them. CDR3 length equals 18 residues. Germline V gene lookup returns CDR1 LGHDT and CDR2 YNNKEL (reference sequence). The CDR3 bases are TGTGCCAGCAGCCAAGATCGGGTGGTTTTTATAACTAATGAAAAACTGTTTTTT. Encoded protein: CASSQDRVVFITNEKLFF.

J is TRBJ2-7 and V is TRBV11-2; tentative D call: TRBD2 (5 bases). Germline V lookup: CDR1 SGHAT, CDR2 FQNNGV. Trimming took off 6 bases at V and 3 bases at J, with 9 bases between the two ends. This CDR3 comprises 12 residues. In nucleotides, the CDR3 is TGTGCCAGCAGTTTGGACTTCTACGAGCAGTACTTC. This gives the protein CASSLDFYEQYF.

The CDR3 region is CASSPGSTKRGYTF. CDR3 sequence (DNA): TGTGCCAGCAGTCCCGGGAGCACGAAGAGAGGCTACACCTTC. This chain uses TRBV28 with TRBJ1-2; D gene uncertain. Germline lookup yields CDR1 MDHEN and CDR2 SYDVKM. The CDR3 covers 14 residues. V was trimmed by 5 bases and J by 8 bases, leaving 18 bases between them.

CDR3: CSAKAPGELFF. In DNA form, the CDR3 reads TGCAGTGCTAAAGCCCCCGGGGAGCTGTTTTTT. The gene calls are TRBV20-1 and TRBJ2-2; D remains unclear. V was shortened by 4 bases and J by 6 bases, with 6 bases between the two germline ends. CDR3 length: 11 amino acids. The germline V gene has CDR1 DFQATT and CDR2 SNEGSKA (reference sequence).

This rearrangement joins TRBV4-3 to TRBJ1-3, with D unclear. Germline CDR1 and CDR2: LGHNA and YSLEER. This CDR3 spans 13 amino acids. Trimming cost V 0 bases and J 4 bases, with 4 bases left between them. The DNA of the CDR3 is TGCGCCAGCAGCCAAGAACGGGGAAACACCATATATTTT. Protein sequence: CASSQERGNTIYF.

The chain joins TRBV28 to TRBJ1-4; D is uncertain. Per the germline V gene, CDR1 is MDHEN and CDR2 is SYDVKM. The V gene lost 6 bases and the J gene lost 13 bases, with 15 bases spanning the gap. This CDR3 contains 12 residues. CDR3 DNA sequence: TGTGCCAGCAGCCAAGTGGGCCGGGGACTGTTTTTT. Amino acid sequence: CASSQVGRGLFF.

The CDR3 region has the DNA TGTGCCAAAAGCTTACCCTCTAAGACAGGGGCCGCCCGACCAGCTAACTATGGCTACACCTTC. This sequence encodes CAKSLPSKTGAARPANYGYTF. The J gene is TRBJ1-2, the V gene TRBV7-5; the table's D call of TRBD1 was not tested on the DNA. TRBV7-5 is a pseudogene locus. This CDR3 comprises 21 residues.

This rearrangement joins TRBV29-1 to TRBJ2-7; 7 positions match TRBD1. This CDR3 spans 15 amino acids. The trim removed 4 bases at V and 3 bases at J, leaving 12 bases unmatched. The germline V gene encodes CDR1 SQVTM and CDR2 ANQGSEA. The CDR3 protein is CSVVDSGTVLYEQYF. Written as DNA, the CDR3 is TGCAGCGTTGTCGATTCTGGGACAGTGCTCTACGAGCAGTACTTC.

The chain is built from TRBV18 and TRBJ1-5; D may be TRBD1 (6 bases). V dropped 3 bases and J dropped 4 bases, with 7 bases sitting between them. This CDR3 is 13 amino acids long. Germline CDR1 and CDR2: KGHSH and LQKENI. This CDR3 is CASSPDRNQPQHF. CDR3 coding DNA: TGTGCCAGCTCACCTGACAGGAATCAGCCCCAGCATTTT. Using reference TRBV18 and TRBJ1-5 for the parts outside the CDR3, the full variable domain is NAGVMQNPRHLVRRRGQEARLRCSPMKGHSHVYWYRQLPEEGLKFMVYLQKENIIDESGMPKERFSAEFPKEGPSILRIQQVVRGDSAAYFCASSPDRNQPQHFGDGTRLSIL.

This clone has a handful of counts. This sequence joins TRBV7-9 and TRBJ2-7; 7 positions match TRBD2. Germline CDR1 and CDR2: SEHNR and FQNEAQ (reference sequence). The CDR3 sequence is 14 residues long. The V segment lost 1 base and the J segment 7 bases; nucleotides outside the gene matches: 7. This CDR3 is CASSLDGRGGEQYF. CDR3 in DNA: TGTGCCAGCAGCTTAGATGGGCGGGGAGGGGAGCAGTACTTC.

V is TRBV21-1 and J is TRBJ2-1; the tabulated D call, TRBD1, remains unverified against the DNA. TRBV21-1 is reported as a pseudogene. The CDR3 is 15 amino acids. CDR3 sequence reads: CASSKGRARYNEQFF. CDR3 bases: TGTGCCAGCAGCAAAGGCAGGGCGAGATACAATGAGCAGTTCTTC.

The chain is built from TRBV29-1 and TRBJ1-1; D unresolved. Germline V gives CDR1 SQVTM, CDR2 ANQGSEA. The CDR3 is 12 amino acids. Trimming took off 3 bases at V and 3 bases at J, with 8 bases between the two ends. This chain's CDR3 is CSVDLADTEAFF. As DNA, the CDR3 is TGCAGCGTTGATTTAGCTGACACTGAAGCTTTCTTT.

This clone was seen a single time. The chain is built from TRBV7-2 and TRBJ1-1; the D gene is possibly TRBD1 (5 bases). V lost 5 bases to trimming and J lost 4 bases, with 8 bases between them. Germline loops: CDR1 SGHTA, CDR2 FQGNSA. This CDR3 is built from 12 residues. CDR3 bases: TGTGCCAGCAGCCCCCAGGGCACTGAAGCTTTCTTT. This gives the protein CASSPQGTEAFF. The full variable domain, completed using reference TRBV7-2 and TRBJ1-1, is GAGVSQSPSNKVTEKGKDVELRCDPISGHTALYWYRQSLGQGLEFLIYFQGNSAPDKSGLPSDRFSAERTGGSVSTLTIQRTQQEDSAVYLCASSPQGTEAFFGQGTRLTVV.

CDR3 loop: CASSWSSGTYNEQFF. In DNA, the CDR3 is TGTGCCAGCAGCTGGAGTAGCGGAACCTACAATGAGCAGTTCTTC. The gene calls are TRBV5-4 and TRBJ2-1, with D tentatively TRBD2 (6 bases). V was shortened by 3 bases and J by 2 bases, with 12 bases between the two germline ends. The CDR3 is 15 amino acids. Germline V lookup: CDR1 SGHNT, CDR2 YYREEE (reference sequence).

The chain joins TRBV7-2 to TRBJ1-1; TRBD1 agrees at 10 bases. The CDR3 runs 15 residues. The trim removed 1 base at V and 5 bases at J, leaving 4 bases unmatched. The germline CDR1 and CDR2 sequences are SGHTA and FQGNSA. The CDR3 here is CASSLVGDRGTEAFF. CDR3 DNA: TGTGCCAGCAGCTTAGTAGGGGACAGGGGAACTGAAGCTTTCTTT.

The rearrangement uses TRBV7-9 and TRBJ1-3, with a possible D match to TRBD1 (5 bases). V lost 5 bases to trimming and J lost 0 bases, with 8 bases between them. The CDR3 has 14 amino acids. CDR1 and CDR2 from the germline V gene are SEHNR and FQNEAQ (reference sequence). CDR3 region: CASSADSSGNTIYF. In DNA, the CDR3 is TGTGCCAGCAGCGCCGACAGCTCTGGAAACACCATATATTTT. Full variable domain (outside the CDR3, taken from reference TRBV7-9 and TRBJ1-3): DTGVSQNPRHKITKRGQNVTFRCDPISEHNRLYWYRQTLGQGPEFLTYFQNEAQLEKSRLLSDRFSAERPKGSFSTLEIQRTEQGDSAMYLCASSADSSGNTIYFGEGSWLTVV.

The CDR3 sequence: CASSQDRAGGQPQHF. CDR3 bases: TGCGCCAGCAGCCAAGATAGGGCAGGGGGACAGCCCCAGCATTTT. The chain carries TRBV4-3 and TRBJ1-5; TRBD1 matches 7 bases. This CDR3 is built from 15 residues. CDR1 and CDR2 (germline): LGHNA, YSLEER. After removal of 0 bases from V and 7 bases from J, the junction contained 6 bases not matched to a gene.

There are a few counts of this clone. This sequence joins TRBV2 and TRBJ1-1, with 10 bases that match TRBD1. The CDR3 sequence is 14 residues long. After removal of 6 bases from V and 3 bases from J, the junction contained 4 bases not matched to a gene. Germline V gives CDR1 SNHLY, CDR2 FYNNEI. As DNA, the CDR3 is TGTGCCAGCAGACTCGGGACAGGGGACACTGAAGCTTTCTTT. It codes for CASRLGTGDTEAFF.